Following are 29 T cell receptor beta chains from one sample sequenced in a study of cytomegalovirus exposure and HLA in healthy donors. Use of 60 Vbeta and 13 Jbeta primers characterized the PCR. Assay: immunoSEQ multiplex PCR; the TCRdb copy retains only in-frame clones and omits some. The data show around 200,000 clones, around 80% seen once. Sample: PBMCs. The origin of the receptors is an older woman in good health and CMV-seropositive.

V and J are TRBV7-8 and TRBJ2-2; D may be TRBD1 (6 bases). The V and J ends lost 5 bases and 5 bases respectively, with 12 bases between them. The CDR3 loop spans 14 amino acids. Germline CDR1 SGHVS, CDR2 FQNEAQ. For the CDR3, the DNA is TGTGCCAGCAGCGAGACGAGGGGGACCGGGGAGCTGTTTTTT. This encodes CASSETRGTGELFF.

Concerning this clone itself: This sample includes further DNA sequences coding for the same CDR3. The rearrangement links TRBV11-3 to TRBJ2-5; D remains ambiguous. The CDR3 runs to 13 residues. Trimming left V 1 base short and J 5 bases short, with 8 bases between. CDR1 is SGHNT, CDR2 YENEEA, per germline. CDR3 residues: CASSLVAGETQYF. CDR3 sequence (DNA): TGTGCCAGCAGCTTAGTAGCCGGGGAGACCCAGTACTTC.

The chain employs TRBV5-8 and TRBJ2-1; 10 bases fit TRBD1. CDR3 length: 14 residues. The V gene end was trimmed by 5 bases and the J gene end by 10 bases; junction bases not matched to a gene: 9. Germline V CDR1 and CDR2: SGHTS, YDEGEE. CDR3 sequence (DNA): TGTGCCAGCAGGGAGCGACAGGGGGCCGAAGAGCAGTTCTTC. Protein: CASRERQGAEEQFF.

The CDR3: CASSSQGSGELFF. In DNA, the CDR3 is TGTGCCAGCAGCTCCCAGGGATCCGGGGAGCTGTTTTTT. V usage is TRBV7-2 and J usage is TRBJ2-2; weak D call: TRBD1 (5 bases). V lost 4 bases and J 6 bases, leaving 9 bases between the germline ends. This CDR3 spans 13 amino acids. Germline V gene lookup returns CDR1 SGHTA and CDR2 FQGNSA.

The chain combines TRBV28 with TRBJ2-7, with 9 bases identical to TRBD1. This CDR3 spans 13 amino acids. Germline V gene sequence: CDR1 MDHEN, CDR2 SYDVKM. J lost 9 bases, V lost 4 bases, and 7 bases had no gene match. The DNA of the CDR3 is TGTGCCAGCAGTTGGGACAGGGAAGACGTGCAGTACTTC. Translation gives CASSWDREDVQYF.

This rearrangement joins TRBV6-6 to TRBJ1-2; D gene uncertain. V was cut by 5 bases and J by 4 bases, with 8 bases left in between. The CDR3 is made up of 12 amino acids. Germline loops: CDR1 MNHNY, CDR2 SVGAGI (reference sequence). The CDR3 is CASSRAGYGYTF. The CDR3 DNA sequence: TGTGCCAGCAGTCGGGCGGGCTATGGCTACACCTTC.

This clone was seen once. V and J are TRBV2 and TRBJ1-5; 8 nucleotides agree with TRBD1. The germline V gene has CDR1 SNHLY and CDR2 FYNNEI. Trimming took 3 bases from V and 4 from J; bases not matched to a gene: 8. The CDR3 covers 16 residues. The CDR3 sequence is CASSDQGARVNQPQHF. The CDR3 coding sequence is TGTGCCAGCAGTGACCAGGGGGCGCGGGTTAATCAGCCCCAGCATTTT.

This chain connects TRBV5-4 to TRBJ2-3; 10 positions match TRBD2. Germline V gene data show CDR1 as SGHNT and CDR2 as YYREEE (reference sequence). V was pared by 0 bases and J by 0 bases, with 10 bases of the junction left unmatched. CDR3 length: 19 residues. In nucleotides, the CDR3 is TGTGCCAGCAGCTTGGGGATGTCTAGCGGGGGAGTTAGCACAGATACGCAGTATTTT. It yields the protein CASSLGMSSGGVSTDTQYF.

This clone was picked up one time. V is TRBV11-2 and J is TRBJ2-7; tentatively, D is TRBD1 (6 bases). This CDR3 has 14 residues. V lost 1 base and J 5 bases, leaving 12 bases between the germline ends. Germline V lookup: CDR1 SGHAT, CDR2 FQNNGV. For the CDR3, the DNA is TGTGCCAGCAGCTTAGTATACAGGGCCAACGAGCAGTACTTC. Amino acid sequence: CASSLVYRANEQYF.

The chain recombines TRBV27 with TRBJ1-1; maybe TRBD1 (5 bases). The CDR3 totals 13 residues. The V gene's germline CDR1 is MNHEY and CDR2 SMNVEV (reference sequence). Trimming cost V 3 bases and J 1 base, with 6 bases left between them. This CDR3 is CASSFQGNTEAFF. In DNA, the CDR3 is TGTGCCAGCAGTTTTCAGGGGAACACTGAAGCTTTCTTT.

The chain has TRBV4-3 and TRBJ2-3, with 11 positions matching TRBD2. The CDR3 runs to 17 residues. Per the germline V gene, CDR1 is LGHNA and CDR2 is YSLEER. The J segment lost 2 bases and the V segment lost 0 bases, leaving 4 bases of the junction unmatched. CDR3 DNA: TGCGCCAGCAGCCAAGATCCGGGACTAGCGGACACAGATACGCAGTATTTT. Amino acid sequence: CASSQDPGLADTDTQYF.

This rearrangement joins TRBV28 to TRBJ2-2; D remains ambiguous. Germline V gives CDR1 MDHEN, CDR2 SYDVKM. Between the trimmed V and J ends, which lost 3 bases and 2 bases, there was a span of 7 bases. The CDR3 contains 14 residues. The CDR3 region is CASSLILNTGELFF. In nucleotides, the CDR3 is TGTGCCAGCAGTTTGATCCTAAACACCGGGGAGCTGTTTTTT.

The gene calls are TRBV27 and TRBJ2-7; 7 bases line up with TRBD1. Germline V lookup: CDR1 MNHEY, CDR2 SMNVEV (reference sequence). The trim removed 10 bases at V and 5 bases at J, leaving 14 bases unmatched. The CDR3 totals 14 residues. The CDR3 region is CATKAQQGLNEQYF. The CDR3 DNA follows: TGTGCCACCAAAGCCCAACAGGGGCTTAACGAGCAGTACTTC.

The rearrangement uses TRBV6-5 and TRBJ1-2, with D uncertain. Germline CDR1 MNHEY, CDR2 SVGAGI. This CDR3 spans 14 amino acids. V was cut by 5 bases and J by 1 base, with 11 bases left in between. The CDR3, as DNA: TGTGCCAGCAGTGGAAAACAGAATAACTATGGCTACACCTTC. Its protein product is CASSGKQNNYGYTF.

The gene calls are TRBV6-1 and TRBJ1-5; TRBD1 is a possible D gene (5 bases). The germline V gene encodes CDR1 MNHNS and CDR2 SASEGT. Trimming shortened V by 4 bases and J by 0 bases, and 10 bases separated the two germline ends. The CDR3 totals 15 residues. This CDR3 reads CASSAGQVSNQPQHF. DNA for the CDR3: TGTGCCAGCAGTGCAGGACAAGTTAGCAATCAGCCCCAGCATTTT.

This rearrangement joins TRBV27 to TRBJ1-4; D gene uncertain. The V and J ends lost 2 bases and 8 bases respectively, with 12 bases between them. This CDR3 spans 14 amino acids. CDR1 is MNHEY and CDR2 is SMNVEV in the germline V gene (reference sequence). The CDR3 reads CASSLLQADEKLFF. The DNA of the CDR3 is TGTGCCAGCAGTTTACTTCAGGCTGACGAAAAACTGTTTTTT.

The rearrangement uses TRBV7-2 and TRBJ2-5, with D possibly being TRBD2 (6 bases). The CDR3 runs to 15 residues. V lost 1 base and J 5 bases, leaving 14 bases between the germline ends. Looked up from germline, CDR1 is SGHTA and CDR2 is FQGNSA. DNA for the CDR3: TGTGCCAGCAGCTTAGGACTAGACGGCGTGGAGACCCAGTACTTC. Translation: CASSLGLDGVETQYF.

The chain has TRBV7-9 and TRBJ2-1; D gene ambiguous. Per germline, CDR1 SEHNR and CDR2 FQNEAQ (reference sequence). V lost 6 bases to trimming and J lost 8 bases, with 20 bases between them. This CDR3 comprises 15 residues. The CDR3 nucleotides read TGTGCCAGCAGAGCAGATAGAGGCTTTCGGGATGAGCAGTTCTTC. Encoded protein: CASRADRGFRDEQFF.

V and J are TRBV30 and TRBJ2-7; 10 nucleotides line up with TRBD1. V shed 3 bases, J shed 6 bases, and the junction held 2 bases outside the gene matches. The CDR3 extends over 12 amino acids. CDR1 GTSNPN and CDR2 SVGIG come from the germline V gene (reference sequence). The DNA for the CDR3 is TGTGCCTGGAGGACAGGGGGCGGCGAGCAGTACTTC. This sequence encodes CAWRTGGGEQYF. The full variable domain, with the rest looked up from reference TRBV30 and TRBJ2-7, is SQTIHQWPATLVQPVGSPLSLECTVEGTSNPNLYWYRQAAGRGLQLLFYSVGIGQISSEVPQNLSASRPQDRQFILSSKKLLLSDSGFYLCAWRTGGGEQYFGPGTRLTVT.

J is TRBJ2-2 and V is TRBV29-1; D uncertain. Trimming cost V 5 bases and J 1 base, with 11 bases left between them. The length of the CDR3 is 14 residues. Germline CDR1 SQVTM, CDR2 ANQGSEA. This CDR3 reads CSVRGAQNTGELFF. CDR3 sequence (DNA): TGCAGCGTTAGAGGAGCCCAGAACACCGGGGAGCTGTTTTTT.

This clone was observed a few times. This chain connects TRBV15 to TRBJ2-1; TRBD1 aligns across 7 bases. CDR3 length: 15 residues. Losses at the gene ends were 5 bases for V and 8 bases for J; bases not matched to a gene: 12. Germline loops: CDR1 LNHNV, CDR2 YYDKDF (reference sequence). CDR3 nucleotide sequence: TGTGCCACCAGCGGATACTTAGATGGACAGGATGAGCAGTTCTTC. Encoded protein: CATSGYLDGQDEQFF.

The J gene is TRBJ2-7, the V gene TRBV13, with 7 bases that match TRBD1. This CDR3 has 14 residues. Germline CDR1 PRHDT, CDR2 FYEKMQ (reference sequence). J gave up 4 bases and V 6 bases, and 9 bases lay outside the gene matches. CDR3 region: CASSPGQRGYEQYF. The CDR3 coding sequence is TGTGCCAGCAGTCCGGGACAGCGCGGTTACGAGCAGTACTTC.

The chain joins TRBV9 to TRBJ2-7, with D tentatively TRBD1 (6 bases). Trimming removed 6 bases at V and 2 bases at J, with 27 bases between. CDR3 length: 18 residues. Looked up from germline, CDR1 is SGDLS and CDR2 is YYNGEE. CDR3: CASTTTPRDTNKTYEQYF. CDR3 nucleotide sequence: TGTGCCAGCACCACCACCCCCAGGGACACCAATAAAACCTACGAGCAGTACTTC. The whole variable domain, remainder taken from reference TRBV9 and TRBJ2-7, is DSGVTQTPKHLITATGQRVTLRCSPRSGDLSVYWYQQSLDQGLQFLIQYYNGEERAKGNILERFSAQQFPDLHSELNLSSLELGDSALYFCASTTTPRDTNKTYEQYFGPGTRLTVT.

The V call is TRBV4-1, the J call TRBJ2-3; TRBD2 matches at 8 bases. V shed 0 bases and J 4 bases; nucleotides not matched to a gene: 9. Germline CDR1 MGHRA, CDR2 YSYEKL. The CDR3 is 17 amino acids. CDR3 sequence: CASSQDGSGSWADTQYF. CDR3 nucleotides: TGCGCCAGCAGCCAAGATGGGAGCGGGAGTTGGGCAGATACGCAGTATTTT.

The J gene is TRBJ1-1, the V gene TRBV30; TRBD1 matches 7 bases. The CDR3 has 14 amino acids. The ends lost 1 base at V and 5 bases at J; junction bases unmatched: 7. CDR1 GTSNPN and CDR2 SVGIG come from the germline V gene (reference sequence). CDR3: CAWSGQGTGTEAFF. CDR3 nucleotides: TGTGCCTGGAGTGGACAGGGAACGGGGACTGAAGCTTTCTTT.

This clone was counted between two and nine times. The chain employs TRBV1 and TRBJ1-6. TRBV1 constitutes a pseudogene. This CDR3 is built from 16 residues. The chain's CDR3 is CTSSPYQREYNSPLHF. In nucleotides, the CDR3 is TGCACCAGCAGTCCTTATCAAAGAGAATATAATTCACCCCTCCACTTT.

This clone showed up just a few times. The chain recombines TRBV27 with TRBJ2-1; D gene uncertain. The length of the CDR3 is 16 residues. From germline, CDR1 is MNHEY and CDR2 SMNVEV (reference sequence). The ends were cut back, 4 bases at V and 0 bases at J, with 13 bases in the middle. Here the CDR3 DNA reads TGTGCCAGCAGTTCGCGGAACCCCGGCTCCTACAATGAGCAGTTCTTC. This gives the protein CASSSRNPGSYNEQFF.

The chain combines TRBV2 with TRBJ1-5; the D is unclear. The CDR3 loop spans 15 amino acids. V shed 5 bases and J shed 9 bases, with 20 bases lying between them. Germline CDR1 SNHLY, CDR2 FYNNEI. CDR3 bases: TGTGCCAGCAGTCTCGAGACTAGCGGGAGGCTGCCCCAGCATTTT. Translated: CASSLETSGRLPQHF.

This sequence joins TRBV7-2 and TRBJ2-7; D possibly corresponds to TRBD2 (5 bases). CDR3 length equals 17 residues. Germline V gene data show CDR1 as SGHTA and CDR2 as FQGNSA. V gave up 1 base and J gave up 1 base, with 17 bases separating them. CDR3 sequence: CASSLGSRGIFSYEQYF. CDR3 nucleotide sequence: TGTGCCAGCAGCTTAGGGTCGAGAGGGATTTTTTCCTACGAGCAGTACTTC.